The source of this TCR beta chain is a study of blood T cell repertoires in COVID-19. In the study overall: In each case, the material was cDNA or gDNA derived from T cells, B-cell-depleted T cells, or PBMCs.

This CDR3 is built from 13 residues. Germline-derived CDR1 and CDR2 are SGHVS and FQNEAQ. V was clipped by 5 bases and J by 4 bases; unmatched bases: 4. Profiled with immunoSEQ multiplex PCR; TCRdb holds only in-frame clones, not every one. The profile covers about 140,000 clones, with about 84% appearing a single time and approximately 5.8% taken by the ten largest. This clonotype was sampled from a human donor in a cohort sampled during active COVID-19. This sequence joins TRBV7-8 and TRBJ1-2; 7 bases map to TRBD1. Sequences were obtained from peripheral blood. CDR3 loop: CASSPDRSYGYTF. CDR3 in DNA: TGTGCCAGCAGCCCGGACAGGTCCTATGGCTACACCTTC. Together with reference TRBV7-8 and TRBJ1-2, the CDR3 gives the full variable domain: GAGVSQSPRYKVAKRGQDVALRCDPISGHVSLFWYQQALGQGPEFLTYFQNEAQLDKSGLPSDRFFAERPEGSVSTLKIQRTQQEDSAVYLCASSPDRSYGYTFGSGTRLTVV.